This T cell receptor beta chain was identified in a study of blood T cell repertoires in COVID-19. Repertoires were generated with immunoSEQ multiplex PCR, while TCRdb's copy carries only in-frame clones and drops some. The table includes 200,000 to 250,000 clones, around 88% detected once. Trimming cost V 5 bases and J 7 bases; bases outside gene matches: 9. From germline, CDR1 is SGHNT and CDR2 YENEEA. The CDR3 contains 15 residues. Residents of about 25 US areas, aged about 18 to 95 years, made up the participants. Two negative PCRs, clearance, or symptom resolution were required of recovered Cohort 3 donors.

This chain links TRBV11-3 with TRBJ2-7; 12 bases map to TRBD1. Sequenced input: PBMCs or T cells enriched from blood (not recorded which). This receptor was taken from a woman in her forties or fifties who had recovered from COVID-19. The CDR3 reads CASSHPGQGAREQYF. The CDR3 nucleotides read TGTGCCAGCAGCCACCCGGGACAGGGGGCGCGTGAGCAGTACTTC.